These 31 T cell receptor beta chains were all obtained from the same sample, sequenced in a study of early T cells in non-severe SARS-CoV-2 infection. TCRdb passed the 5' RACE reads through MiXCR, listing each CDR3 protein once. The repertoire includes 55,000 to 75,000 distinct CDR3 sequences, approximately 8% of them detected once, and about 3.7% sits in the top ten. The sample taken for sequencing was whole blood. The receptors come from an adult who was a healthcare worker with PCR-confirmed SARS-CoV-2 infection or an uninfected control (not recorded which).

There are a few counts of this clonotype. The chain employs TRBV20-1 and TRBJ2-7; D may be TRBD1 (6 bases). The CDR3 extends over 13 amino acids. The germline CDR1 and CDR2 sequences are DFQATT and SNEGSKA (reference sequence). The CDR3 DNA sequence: TGCGGCCAATTAAGGGGGAGCTCCTACGAGCAGTACTTC. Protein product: CGQLRGSSYEQYF.

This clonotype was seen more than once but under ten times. The CDR3 DNA is TGTGCCAGCAGCGTGGACAGGGGGCGCACCGGGGAGCTGTTTTTT. This codes for CASSVDRGRTGELFF. The V gene is TRBV9, the J gene TRBJ2-2; 11 nucleotides agree with TRBD1. CDR3 length: 15 residues. Germline V gene sequence: CDR1 SGDLS, CDR2 YYNGEE. With V trimmed by 2 bases and J by 4 bases, 1 base remained unmatched.

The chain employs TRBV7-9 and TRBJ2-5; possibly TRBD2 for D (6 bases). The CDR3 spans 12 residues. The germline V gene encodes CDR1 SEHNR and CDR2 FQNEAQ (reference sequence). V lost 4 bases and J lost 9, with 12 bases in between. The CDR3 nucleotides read TGTGCCAGCAGCTCCGGGGGAGGATCCCAGTACTTC. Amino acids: CASSSGGGSQYF. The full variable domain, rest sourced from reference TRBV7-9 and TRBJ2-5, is DTGVSQNPRHKITKRGQNVTFRCDPISEHNRLYWYRQTLGQGPEFLTYFQNEAQLEKSRLLSDRFSAERPKGSFSTLEIQRTEQGDSAMYLCASSSGGGSQYFGPGTRLLVL.

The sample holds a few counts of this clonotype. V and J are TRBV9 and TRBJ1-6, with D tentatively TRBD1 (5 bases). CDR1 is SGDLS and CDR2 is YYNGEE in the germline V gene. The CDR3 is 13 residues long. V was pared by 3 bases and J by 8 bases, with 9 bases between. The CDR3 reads CASSEQGYSPLHF. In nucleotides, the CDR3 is TGTGCCAGCAGCGAGCAGGGTTATTCACCCCTCCACTTT.

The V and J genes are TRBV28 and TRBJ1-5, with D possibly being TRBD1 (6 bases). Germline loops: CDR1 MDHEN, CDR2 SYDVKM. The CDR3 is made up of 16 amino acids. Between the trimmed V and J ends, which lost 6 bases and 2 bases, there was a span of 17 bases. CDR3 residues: CASRPLDAGGNQPQHF. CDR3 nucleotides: TGTGCCAGCAGGCCCCTAGACGCAGGGGGCAATCAGCCCCAGCATTTT.

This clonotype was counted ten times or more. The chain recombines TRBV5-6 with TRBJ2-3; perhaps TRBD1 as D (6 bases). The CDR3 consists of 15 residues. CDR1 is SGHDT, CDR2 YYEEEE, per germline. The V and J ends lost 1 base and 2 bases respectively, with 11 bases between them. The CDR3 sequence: CASSLFGTNTDTQYF. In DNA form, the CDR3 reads TGTGCCAGCAGCTTGTTCGGGACAAACACAGATACGCAGTATTTT.

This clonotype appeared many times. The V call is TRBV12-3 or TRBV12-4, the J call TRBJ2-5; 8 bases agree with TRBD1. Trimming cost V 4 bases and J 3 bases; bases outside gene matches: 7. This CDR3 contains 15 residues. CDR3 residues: CASSSRTGGKETQYF. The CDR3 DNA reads TGTGCCAGCAGTTCACGAACAGGGGGGAAAGAGACCCAGTACTTC.

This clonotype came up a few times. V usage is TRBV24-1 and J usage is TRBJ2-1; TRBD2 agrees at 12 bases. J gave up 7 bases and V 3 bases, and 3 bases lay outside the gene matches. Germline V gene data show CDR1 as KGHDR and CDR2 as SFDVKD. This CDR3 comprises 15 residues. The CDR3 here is CATSDPGTSGNEQFF. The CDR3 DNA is TGTGCCACCAGTGATCCGGGGACTAGCGGGAATGAGCAGTTCTTC.

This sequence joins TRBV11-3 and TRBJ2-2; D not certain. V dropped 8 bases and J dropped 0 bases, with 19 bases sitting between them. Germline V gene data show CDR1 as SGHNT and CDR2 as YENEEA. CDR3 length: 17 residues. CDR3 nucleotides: TGTGCCAGCCCCCCCCTAGGAAGGGTGACGAACACCGGGGAGCTGTTTTTT. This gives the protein CASPPLGRVTNTGELFF.

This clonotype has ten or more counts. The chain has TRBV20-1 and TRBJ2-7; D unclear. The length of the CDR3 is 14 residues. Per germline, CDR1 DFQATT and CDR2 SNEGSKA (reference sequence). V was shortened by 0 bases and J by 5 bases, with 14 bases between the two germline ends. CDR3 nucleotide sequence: TGCAGTGCTAGAGATCCGGTTCTGGACCACGAGCAGTACTTC. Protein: CSARDPVLDHEQYF.

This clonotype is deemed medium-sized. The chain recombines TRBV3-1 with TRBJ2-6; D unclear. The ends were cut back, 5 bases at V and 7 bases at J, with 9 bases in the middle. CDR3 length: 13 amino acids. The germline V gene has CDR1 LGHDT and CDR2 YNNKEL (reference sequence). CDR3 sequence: CASSFDIANVLTF. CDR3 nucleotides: TGTGCCAGCAGCTTTGACATCGCCAACGTCCTGACTTTC.

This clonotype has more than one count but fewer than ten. The CDR3 DNA reads as TGCGCCAGCAGCCAACCTACAGAAACTTATGGCTACACCTTC. This codes for CASSQPTETYGYTF. The V and J genes are TRBV4-1 and TRBJ1-2; D gene ambiguous. Germline V gene lookup returns CDR1 MGHRA and CDR2 YSYEKL. Trimming pared 2 bases from V and 5 bases from J, leaving 12 bases between. This CDR3 is 14 amino acids long.

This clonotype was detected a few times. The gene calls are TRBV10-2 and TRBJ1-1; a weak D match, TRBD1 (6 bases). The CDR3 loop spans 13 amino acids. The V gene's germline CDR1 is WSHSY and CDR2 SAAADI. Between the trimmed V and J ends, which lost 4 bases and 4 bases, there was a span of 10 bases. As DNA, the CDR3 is TGCGCCAGCAGTGTGCAAGGGGGCACTGAAGCTTTCTTT. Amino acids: CASSVQGGTEAFF.

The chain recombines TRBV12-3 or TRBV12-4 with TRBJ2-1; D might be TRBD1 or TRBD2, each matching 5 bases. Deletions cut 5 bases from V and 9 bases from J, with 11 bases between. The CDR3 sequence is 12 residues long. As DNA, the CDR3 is TGTGCCAGCAGTACCCCCGGGGCTGAGCAGTTCTTC. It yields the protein CASSTPGAEQFF.

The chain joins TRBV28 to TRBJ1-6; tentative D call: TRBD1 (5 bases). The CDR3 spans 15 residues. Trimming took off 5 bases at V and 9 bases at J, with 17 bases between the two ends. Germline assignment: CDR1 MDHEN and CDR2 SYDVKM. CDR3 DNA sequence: TGTGCCAGCAGTCGTCCCACAGGTGGCGCTTCACCCCTCCACTTT. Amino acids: CASSRPTGGASPLHF. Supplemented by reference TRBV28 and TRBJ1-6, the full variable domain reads DVKVTQSSRYLVKRTGEKVFLECVQDMDHENMFWYRQDPGLGLRLIYFSYDVKMKEKGDIPEGYSVSREKKERFSLILESASTNQTSMYLCASSRPTGGASPLHFGNGTRLTVT.

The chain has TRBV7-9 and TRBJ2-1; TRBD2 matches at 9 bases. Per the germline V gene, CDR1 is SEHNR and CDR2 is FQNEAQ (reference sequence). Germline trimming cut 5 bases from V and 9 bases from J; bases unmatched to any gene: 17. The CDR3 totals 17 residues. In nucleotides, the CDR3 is TGTGCCAGCAGCCCCTCAGCGGGAGGTGTGCAGGGGATTGAGCAGTTCTTC. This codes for CASSPSAGGVQGIEQFF.

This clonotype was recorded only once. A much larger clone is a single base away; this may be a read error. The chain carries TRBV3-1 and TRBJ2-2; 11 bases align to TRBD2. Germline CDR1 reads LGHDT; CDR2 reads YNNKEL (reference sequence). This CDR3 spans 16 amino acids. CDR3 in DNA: TGTGCCAGCAGCCATCAACTAGCGGGAGCCACCAGGGAGCTGTTTTTT. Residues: CASSHQLAGATRELFF.

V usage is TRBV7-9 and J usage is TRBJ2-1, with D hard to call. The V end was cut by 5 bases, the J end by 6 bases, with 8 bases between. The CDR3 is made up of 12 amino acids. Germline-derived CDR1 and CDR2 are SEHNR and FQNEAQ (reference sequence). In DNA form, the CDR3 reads TGTGCCAGCAGCCTGCCGGCCAATGAGCAGTTCTTC. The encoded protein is CASSLPANEQFF.

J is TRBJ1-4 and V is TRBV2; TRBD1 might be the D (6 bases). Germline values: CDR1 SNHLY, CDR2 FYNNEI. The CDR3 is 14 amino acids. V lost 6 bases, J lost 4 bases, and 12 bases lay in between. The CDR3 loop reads CASRWGPLNEKLFF. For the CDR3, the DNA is TGTGCCAGCAGATGGGGGCCCCTTAATGAAAAACTGTTTTTT.

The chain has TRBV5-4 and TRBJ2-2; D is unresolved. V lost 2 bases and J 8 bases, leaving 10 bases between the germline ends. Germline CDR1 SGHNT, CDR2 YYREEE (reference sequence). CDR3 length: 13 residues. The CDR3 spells CASSLTGRGELFF. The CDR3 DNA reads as TGTGCCAGCAGCTTAACTGGCAGGGGGGAGCTGTTTTTT.

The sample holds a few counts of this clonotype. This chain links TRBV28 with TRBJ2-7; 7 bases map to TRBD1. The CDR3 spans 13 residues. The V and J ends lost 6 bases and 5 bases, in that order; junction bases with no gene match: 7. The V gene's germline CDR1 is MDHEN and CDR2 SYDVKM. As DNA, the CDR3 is TGTGCCAGCAGCATGACAGGGCGGGACGAGCAGTACTTC. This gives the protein CASSMTGRDEQYF.

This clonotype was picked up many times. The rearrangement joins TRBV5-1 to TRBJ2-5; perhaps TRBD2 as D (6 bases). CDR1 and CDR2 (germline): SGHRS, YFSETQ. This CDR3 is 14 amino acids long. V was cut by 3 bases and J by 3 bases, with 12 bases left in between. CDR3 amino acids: CASSSPGAEETQYF. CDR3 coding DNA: TGCGCCAGCAGCTCACCGGGAGCCGAAGAGACCCAGTACTTC.

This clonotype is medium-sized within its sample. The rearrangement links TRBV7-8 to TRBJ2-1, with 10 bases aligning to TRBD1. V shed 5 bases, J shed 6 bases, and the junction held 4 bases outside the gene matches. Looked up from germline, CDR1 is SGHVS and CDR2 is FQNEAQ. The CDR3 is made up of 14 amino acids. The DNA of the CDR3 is TGTGCCAGCAGCCGACAGGGGGCGGGCAATGAGCAGTTCTTC. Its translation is CASSRQGAGNEQFF.

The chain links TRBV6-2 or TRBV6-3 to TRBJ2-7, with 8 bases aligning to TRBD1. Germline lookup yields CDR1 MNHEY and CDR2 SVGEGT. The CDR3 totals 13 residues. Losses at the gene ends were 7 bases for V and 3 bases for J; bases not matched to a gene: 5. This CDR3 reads CASKGTGLYEQYF. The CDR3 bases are TGTGCCAGCAAGGGGACAGGCCTCTACGAGCAGTACTTC.

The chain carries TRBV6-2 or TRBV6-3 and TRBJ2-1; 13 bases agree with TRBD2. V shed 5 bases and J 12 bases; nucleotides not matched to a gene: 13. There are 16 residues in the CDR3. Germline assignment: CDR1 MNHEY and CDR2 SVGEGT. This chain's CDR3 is CASSDGTSGTGGGQFF. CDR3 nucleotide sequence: TGTGCCAGCAGTGACGGGACTAGCGGGACCGGTGGGGGGCAGTTCTTC.

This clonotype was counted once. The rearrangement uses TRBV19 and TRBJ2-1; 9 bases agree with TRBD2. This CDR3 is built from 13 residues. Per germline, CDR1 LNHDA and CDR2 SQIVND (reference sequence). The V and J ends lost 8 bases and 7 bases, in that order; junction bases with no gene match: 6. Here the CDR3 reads CASRRGRENEQFF. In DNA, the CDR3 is TGTGCCAGTCGCCGCGGGAGGGAAAATGAGCAGTTCTTC.

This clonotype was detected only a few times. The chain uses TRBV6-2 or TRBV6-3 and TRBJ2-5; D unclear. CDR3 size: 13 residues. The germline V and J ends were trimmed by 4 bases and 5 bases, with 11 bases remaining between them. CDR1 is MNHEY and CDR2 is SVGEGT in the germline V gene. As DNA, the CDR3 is TGTGCCAGCAGTTCCGGACCCCCGGAGACCCAGTACTTC. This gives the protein CASSSGPPETQYF.

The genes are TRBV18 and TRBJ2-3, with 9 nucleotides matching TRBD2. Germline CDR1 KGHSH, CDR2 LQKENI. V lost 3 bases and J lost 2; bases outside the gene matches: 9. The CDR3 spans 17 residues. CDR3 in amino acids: CASSPRAAGGLTDTQYF. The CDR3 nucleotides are TGTGCCAGCTCACCGAGGGCAGCGGGAGGCCTCACAGATACGCAGTATTTT.

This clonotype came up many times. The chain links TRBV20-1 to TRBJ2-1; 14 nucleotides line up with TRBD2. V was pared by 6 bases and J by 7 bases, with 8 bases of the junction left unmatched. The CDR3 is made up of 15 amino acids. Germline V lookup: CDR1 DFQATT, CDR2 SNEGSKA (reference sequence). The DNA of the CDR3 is TGCAGTGCCCTACGACTAGCGGGAGGGCCAAATGAGCAGTTCTTC. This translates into CSALRLAGGPNEQFF.

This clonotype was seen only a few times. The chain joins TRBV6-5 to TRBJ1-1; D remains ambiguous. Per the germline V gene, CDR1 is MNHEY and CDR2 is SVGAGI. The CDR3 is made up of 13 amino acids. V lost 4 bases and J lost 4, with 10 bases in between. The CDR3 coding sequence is TGTGCCAGCAGTTTCGAGGGAGGCACTGAAGCTTTCTTT. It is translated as CASSFEGGTEAFF.

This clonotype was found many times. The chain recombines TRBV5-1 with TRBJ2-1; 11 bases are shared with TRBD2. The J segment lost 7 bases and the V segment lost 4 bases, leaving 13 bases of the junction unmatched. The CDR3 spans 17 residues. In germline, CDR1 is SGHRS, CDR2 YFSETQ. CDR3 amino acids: CASSTPAGTSGLNEQFF. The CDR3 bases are TGCGCCAGCAGCACCCCCGCCGGGACTAGCGGCCTAAATGAGCAGTTCTTC. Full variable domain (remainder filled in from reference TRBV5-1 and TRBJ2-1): KAGVTQTPRYLIKTRGQQVTLSCSPISGHRSVSWYQQTPGQGLQFLFEYFSETQRNKGNFPGRFSGRQFSNSRSEMNVSTLELGDSALYLCASSTPAGTSGLNEQFFGPGTRLTVL.